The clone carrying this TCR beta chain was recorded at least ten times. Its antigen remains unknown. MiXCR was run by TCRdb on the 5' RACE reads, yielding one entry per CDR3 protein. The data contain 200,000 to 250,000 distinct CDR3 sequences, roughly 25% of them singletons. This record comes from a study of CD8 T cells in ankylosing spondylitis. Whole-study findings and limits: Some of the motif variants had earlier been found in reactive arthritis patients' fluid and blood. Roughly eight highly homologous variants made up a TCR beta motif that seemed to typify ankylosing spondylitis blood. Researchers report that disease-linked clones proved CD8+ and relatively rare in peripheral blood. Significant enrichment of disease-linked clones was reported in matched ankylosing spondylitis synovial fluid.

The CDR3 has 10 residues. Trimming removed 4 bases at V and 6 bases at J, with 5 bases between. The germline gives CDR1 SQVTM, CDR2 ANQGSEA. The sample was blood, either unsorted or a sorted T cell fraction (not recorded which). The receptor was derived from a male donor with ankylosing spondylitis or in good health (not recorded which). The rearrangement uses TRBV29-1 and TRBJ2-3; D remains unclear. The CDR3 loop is CSVVMDTQYF. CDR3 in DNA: TGCAGCGTTGTTATGGATACGCAGTATTTT.